This is a list of T cell receptor beta chains from one sample in a study of regulatory T cells in long-lasting Graves disease. MiXCR, run by TCRdb on the multiplex PCR reads, gives a single entry per CDR3 protein. The sample contains fewer than 400,000 distinct CDR3 sequences, around a fifth of which appear only once. The material sequenced was peripheral blood mononuclear cells (PBMCs), taken when the disease was refractory, from a patient treated with antithyroid drugs. The source of these receptors is a female donor with Graves disease. CDR3s include the opening cysteine and the closing phenylalanine or tryptophan. The D gene is left open where the match is weak. A clone size is listed for some rows: how often the clone was seen (once, few, many), or a class if it is expanded.

j_call d_call clone_size v_call cdr3_nt cdr3_aa
TRBJ1-4 . once TRBV2 TGTGCCAGCAGTGCCGGGGGACTGCCTAATGAAAAACTGTTTTTT CASSAGGLPNEKLFF
TRBJ1-1 TRBD1 many TRBV6-4 TGTGCCATCACCATCTCCGGACAGGGTCTAGACACTGAAGCTTTCTTT CAITISGQGLDTEAFF
TRBJ1-2 . many TRBV6-1 TGTGCCAGCAGTGAAAAGGACTATGGTTACACCTTC CASSEKDYGYTF
TRBJ1-1 . few TRBV20-1 TGCAGTGCTAGGGGGACATTCGATAAGGCTTTCTTT CSARGTFDKAFF
TRBJ1-6 . many TRBV7-2 TGTGCCAGCAGCTTAGTCCAGATGACTAATTCACCCCTCCACTTT CASSLVQMTNSPLHF
TRBJ2-7 TRBD1 . TRBV11-3 TGTGCCAGCAGCGGACAGGGCGTAGAGCAGTACTTC CASSGQGVEQYF
TRBJ1-6 . many TRBV27 TGTGCCAGCAGTTTTTGGAGCTCCTATAATTCACCCCTCCACTTT CASSFWSSYNSPLHF
TRBJ1-6 . many TRBV28 TGTGCCAGCAGTTTGGTTTCACCCCTCCACTTT CASSLVSPLHF
TRBJ1-5 . many TRBV2 TGTGCCAGCAATCCGTCGGGACCTTGGCAGCCCCAGCATTTT CASNPSGPWQPQHF
TRBJ1-1 . . TRBV7-6 TGTGCCAGCAGCCAGGACACCTGGGGGACTGAAGCTTTCTTT CASSQDTWGTEAFF
TRBJ1-5 . . TRBV24-1 TGTGCCACCAGCCCTACAGGTTATCAGCCCCAGCATTTT CATSPTGYQPQHF
TRBJ1-1 TRBD1 many TRBV7-8 TGTGCCAGCAGCTTAGTGTGGACAGGGGCTGCCACTGAAGCTTTCTTT CASSLVWTGAATEAFF
TRBJ2-5 TRBD1 many TRBV11-2 TGTGCCAGCAGCTCCTGGACAGGGGGGGAGACCCAGTACTTC CASSSWTGGETQYF
TRBJ1-3 . few TRBV6-1 TGTGCCAGCAGTGAAGCGGGCAGCCTCTCTGGAAACACCATATATTTT CASSEAGSLSGNTIYF
TRBJ2-7 TRBD1 many TRBV28 TGTGCCAGCTCTGGGACAGGGCTCTACGAGCAGTACTTC CASSGTGLYEQYF
TRBJ1-2 . few TRBV13 TGTGCCAGCAGCTCACCCTTAGGGGGACTCTCTGGCTACACCTTC CASSSPLGGLSGYTF
TRBJ1-1 . many TRBV11-2 TGTGCCAGCAGCCGCCGGGGGGGAGGGAATACTGAAGCTTTCTTT CASSRRGGGNTEAFF
TRBJ1-1 . . TRBV20-1 TGCAGTGCCCGCCAGCCGACAGGTGAAGCTTTCTTT CSARQPTGEAFF
TRBJ2-1 . . TRBV11-3 TGTGCCAGCAGCCCCTATGGTCGAACTGAGCAGTTCTTC CASSPYGRTEQFF
TRBJ2-5 . . TRBV9 TGTGCCAGCAGCGTAGATGGCGGAGCGGGGACCCAGTACTTC CASSVDGGAGTQYF
TRBJ2-5 . many TRBV20-1 TGCAGTGCTAGGGCGGTACCCCAAGAGACCCAGTACTTC CSARAVPQETQYF
TRBJ2-7 TRBD1 . TRBV12-3/TRBV12-4 TGTGCCAGCAGTTCCTGGGACAGTGGCTACGGGCAGTACTTC CASSSWDSGYGQYF
TRBJ1-2 TRBD1 few TRBV7-2 TGTGCCAGCAGCTTTGACAGGGGTCTTGGCTACACCTTC CASSFDRGLGYTF
TRBJ1-6 . . TRBV19 TGTGCCAGTAGTCCGTTTACGGGTTATTCACCCCTCCACTTT CASSPFTGYSPLHF
TRBJ1-3 . . TRBV4-3 TGCGCCAGCAGCCAAGATTGGGGGGCCCTCACCCCAAACACCATATATTTT CASSQDWGALTPNTIYF
TRBJ1-5 . . TRBV3-1 TGTGCCAGCAGCCAAGATTGGTATCAGCCCCAGCATTTT CASSQDWYQPQHF
TRBJ2-2 . many TRBV28 TGTGCCAGCAGTCTCCAACGGACCGGGGAGCTGTTTTTT CASSLQRTGELFF
TRBJ2-2 . few TRBV12-3/TRBV12-4 TGTGCCAGCAGTTTTCGGCGGTCCGGGGAGCTGTTTTTT CASSFRRSGELFF
TRBJ1-5 . . TRBV6-5 TGTGCCAGCAGTTACGGGCGGGGAGGTCAGCCCCAGCATTTT CASSYGRGGQPQHF